This TCR beta chain originates from a study of blood T cell repertoires in COVID-19. Study-level background: T cells, B-cell-depleted T cells, or PBMCs provided the cDNA or gDNA that served as material.

Details on this clone: The sample carries other DNA sequences with the same CDR3.

Trimming took 2 bases from V and 1 from J; bases not matched to a gene: 2. Per germline, CDR1 SGHRS and CDR2 YFSETQ. This CDR3 is 14 amino acids long. Method: immunoSEQ multiplex PCR; TCRdb's copy keeps in-frame clones and lacks some. The table lists around 190,000 clones, approximately 90% of them singletons. The V and J genes are TRBV5-1 and TRBJ1-1; 7 bases line up with TRBD1. The clonotype originates from a human donor in a cohort sampled during active COVID-19. The sequenced material came from peripheral blood. CDR3 DNA: TGCGCCAGCAGCTTAGACAGGGCGAACACTGAAGCTTTCTTT. Its translation: CASSLDRANTEAFF.